This record concerns one T cell receptor (beta chain) sequence. What it binds is not known. CD45RO negativity and positive selection for CCR7 defined naive CD8 cells, a population that excluded terminally differentiated effector memory CD45RA+ cells. Each sample came from a Caucasian adult donor living in Nashville, Tennessee. This sample was taken from a study of shared clonotypes between healthy human individuals. Whole-study findings and limits: Around 5.4% of naive CD4 clonotypes were common to four donors.

The CDR3 runs 15 residues. Germline V gives CDR1 GTSNPN, CDR2 SVGIG (reference sequence). Trimming stripped 0 bases from V and 6 bases from J, with 18 bases between. TCRdb's copy holds only in-frame clones and misses some; the assay was immunoSEQ multiplex PCR. Of roughly 550,000 clones listed, over 95% are singletons. Sequenced material: naive CD8+ T cells sorted from blood. The clonotype comes from a woman aged 25 to 39 in good health. The V gene is TRBV30, the J gene TRBJ2-7, with unresolved D. The CDR3: CAWSVTNQWSSEQYF. CDR3 DNA sequence: TGTGCCTGGAGTGTAACTAACCAGTGGAGCTCCGAGCAGTACTTC.